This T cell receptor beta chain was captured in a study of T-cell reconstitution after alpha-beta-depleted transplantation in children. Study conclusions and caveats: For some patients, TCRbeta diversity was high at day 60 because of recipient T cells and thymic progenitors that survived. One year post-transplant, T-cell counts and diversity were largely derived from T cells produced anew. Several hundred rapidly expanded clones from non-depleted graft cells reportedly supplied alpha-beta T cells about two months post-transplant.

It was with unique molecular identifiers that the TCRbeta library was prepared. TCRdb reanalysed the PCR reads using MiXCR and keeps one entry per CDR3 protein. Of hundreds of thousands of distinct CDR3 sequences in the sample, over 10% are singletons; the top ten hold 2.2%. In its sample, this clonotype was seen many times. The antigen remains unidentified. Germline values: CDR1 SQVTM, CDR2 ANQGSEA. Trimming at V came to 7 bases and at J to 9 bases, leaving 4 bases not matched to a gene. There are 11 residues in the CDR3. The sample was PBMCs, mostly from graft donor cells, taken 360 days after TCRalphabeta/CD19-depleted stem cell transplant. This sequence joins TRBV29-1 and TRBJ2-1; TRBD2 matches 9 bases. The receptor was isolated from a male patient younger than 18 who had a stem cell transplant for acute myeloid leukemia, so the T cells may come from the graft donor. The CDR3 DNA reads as TGCAGCGGCGCGGGAGGGCCTGAGCAGTTCTTC. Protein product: CSGAGGPEQFF.